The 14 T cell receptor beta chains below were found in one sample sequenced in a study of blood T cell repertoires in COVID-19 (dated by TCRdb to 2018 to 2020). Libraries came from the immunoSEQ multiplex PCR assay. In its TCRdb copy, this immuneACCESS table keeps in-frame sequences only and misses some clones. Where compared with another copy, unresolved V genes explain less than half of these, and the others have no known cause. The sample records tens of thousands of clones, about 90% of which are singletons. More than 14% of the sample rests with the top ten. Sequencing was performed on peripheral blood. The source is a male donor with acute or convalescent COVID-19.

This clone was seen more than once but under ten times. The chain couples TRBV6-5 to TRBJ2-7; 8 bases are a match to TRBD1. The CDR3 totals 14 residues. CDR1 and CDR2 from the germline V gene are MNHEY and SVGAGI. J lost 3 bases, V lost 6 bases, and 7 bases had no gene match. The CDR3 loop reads CASRQGQGSYEQYF. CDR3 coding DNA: TGTGCCAGCAGACAAGGACAGGGAAGCTACGAGCAGTACTTC.

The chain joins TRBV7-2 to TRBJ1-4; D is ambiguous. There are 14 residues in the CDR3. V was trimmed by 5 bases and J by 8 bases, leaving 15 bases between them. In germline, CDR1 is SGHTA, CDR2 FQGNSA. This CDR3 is CASSLRKESEKLFF. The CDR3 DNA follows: TGTGCCAGCAGCCTCCGAAAAGAGTCGGAAAAACTGTTTTTT.

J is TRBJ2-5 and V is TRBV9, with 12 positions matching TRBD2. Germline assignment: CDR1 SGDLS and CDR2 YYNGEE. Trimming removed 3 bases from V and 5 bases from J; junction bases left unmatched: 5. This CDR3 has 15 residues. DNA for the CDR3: TGTGCCAGCAGCGCCCTAGCGGGGGGGCTCGAGACCCAGTACTTC. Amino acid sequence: CASSALAGGLETQYF.

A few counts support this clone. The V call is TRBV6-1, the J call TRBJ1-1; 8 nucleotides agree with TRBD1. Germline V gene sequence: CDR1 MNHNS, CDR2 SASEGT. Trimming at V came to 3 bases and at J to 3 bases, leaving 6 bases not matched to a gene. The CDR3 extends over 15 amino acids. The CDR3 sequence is CASSETGAVDTEAFF. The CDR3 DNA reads TGTGCCAGCAGTGAGACAGGGGCGGTGGACACTGAAGCTTTCTTT.

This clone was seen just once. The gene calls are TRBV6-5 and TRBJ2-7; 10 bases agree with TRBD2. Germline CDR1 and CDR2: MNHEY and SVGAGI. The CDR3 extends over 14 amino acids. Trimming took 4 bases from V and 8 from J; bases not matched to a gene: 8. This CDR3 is CASSSLLAGAQQYF. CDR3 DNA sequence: TGTGCCAGCAGTTCCCTCCTAGCGGGGGCCCAGCAGTACTTC.

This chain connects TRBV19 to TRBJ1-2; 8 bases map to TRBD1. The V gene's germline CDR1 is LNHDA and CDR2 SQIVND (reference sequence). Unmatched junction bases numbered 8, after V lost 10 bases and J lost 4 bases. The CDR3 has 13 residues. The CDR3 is CATLDRAVYGYTF. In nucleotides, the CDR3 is TGTGCCACTCTGGACAGGGCCGTCTATGGCTACACCTTC.

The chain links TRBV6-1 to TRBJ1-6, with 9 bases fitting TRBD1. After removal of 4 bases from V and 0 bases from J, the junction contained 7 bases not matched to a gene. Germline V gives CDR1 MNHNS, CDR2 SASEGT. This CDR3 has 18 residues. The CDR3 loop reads CASSVTGTGSSYNSPLHF. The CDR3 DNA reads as TGTGCCAGCAGTGTAACCGGGACAGGGTCCTCCTATAATTCACCCCTCCACTTT.

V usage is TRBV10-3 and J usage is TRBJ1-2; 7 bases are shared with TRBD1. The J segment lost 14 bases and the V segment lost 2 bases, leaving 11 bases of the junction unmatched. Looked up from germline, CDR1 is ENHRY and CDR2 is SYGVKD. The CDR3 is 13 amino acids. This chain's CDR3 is CAISERQGHLGTF. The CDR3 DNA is TGTGCCATCAGTGAGAGACAGGGTCATCTCGGGACCTTC.

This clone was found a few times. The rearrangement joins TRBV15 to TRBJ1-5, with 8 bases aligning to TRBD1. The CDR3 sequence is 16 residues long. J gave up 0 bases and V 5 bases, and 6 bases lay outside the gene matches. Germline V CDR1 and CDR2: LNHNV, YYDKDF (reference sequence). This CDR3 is CATSRGTGHSNQPQHF. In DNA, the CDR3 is TGTGCCACCAGCCGCGGGACAGGTCATAGCAATCAGCCCCAGCATTTT.

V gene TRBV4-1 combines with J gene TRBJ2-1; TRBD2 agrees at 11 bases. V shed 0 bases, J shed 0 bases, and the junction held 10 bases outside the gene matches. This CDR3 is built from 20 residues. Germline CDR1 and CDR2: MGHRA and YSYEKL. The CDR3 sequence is CASSQDQLAGAQSSYNEQFF. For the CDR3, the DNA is TGCGCCAGCAGCCAAGATCAACTAGCGGGGGCCCAGAGCTCCTACAATGAGCAGTTCTTC.

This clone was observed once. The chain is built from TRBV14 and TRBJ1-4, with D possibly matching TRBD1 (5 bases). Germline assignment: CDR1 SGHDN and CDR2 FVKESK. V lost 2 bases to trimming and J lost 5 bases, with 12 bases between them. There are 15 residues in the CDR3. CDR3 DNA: TGTGCCAGCAGCCAACGACAGAAAGCGAATGAAAAACTGTTTTTT. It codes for CASSQRQKANEKLFF.

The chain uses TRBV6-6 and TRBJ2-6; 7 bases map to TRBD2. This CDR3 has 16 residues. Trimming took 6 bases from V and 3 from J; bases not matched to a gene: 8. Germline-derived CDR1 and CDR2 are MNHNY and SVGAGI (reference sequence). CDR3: CASSPIGGDGANVLTF. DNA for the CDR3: TGTGCCAGCAGCCCAATTGGGGGGGATGGGGCCAACGTCCTGACTTTC.

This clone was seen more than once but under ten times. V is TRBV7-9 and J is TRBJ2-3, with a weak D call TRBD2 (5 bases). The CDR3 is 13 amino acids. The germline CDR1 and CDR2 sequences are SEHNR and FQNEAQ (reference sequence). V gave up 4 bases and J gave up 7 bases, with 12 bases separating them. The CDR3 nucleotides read TGTGCCAGCAGCTACCTATCGGGAAATACGCAGTATTTT. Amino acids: CASSYLSGNTQYF.

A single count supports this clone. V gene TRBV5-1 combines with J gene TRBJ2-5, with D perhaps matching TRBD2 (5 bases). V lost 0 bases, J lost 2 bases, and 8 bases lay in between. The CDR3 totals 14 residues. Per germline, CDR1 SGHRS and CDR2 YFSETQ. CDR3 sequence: CASSLVGDQETQYF. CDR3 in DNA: TGCGCCAGCAGCTTGGTCGGGGATCAAGAGACCCAGTACTTC.